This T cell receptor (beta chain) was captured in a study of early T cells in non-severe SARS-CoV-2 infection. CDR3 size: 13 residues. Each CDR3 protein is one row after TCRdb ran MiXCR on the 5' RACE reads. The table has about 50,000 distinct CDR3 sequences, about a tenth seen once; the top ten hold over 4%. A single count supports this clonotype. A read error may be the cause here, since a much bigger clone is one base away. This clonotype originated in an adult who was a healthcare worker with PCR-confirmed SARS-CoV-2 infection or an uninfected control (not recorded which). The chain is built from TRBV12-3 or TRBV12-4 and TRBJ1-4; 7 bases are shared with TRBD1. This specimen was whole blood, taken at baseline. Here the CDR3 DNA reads TGTGCCAGCAGTCCGGGGACAGTTGAAGAACTGTTTTTT. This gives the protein CASSPGTVEELFF.